Below, 20 T cell receptor beta chains from the same sample are listed, as sequenced in a study of blood T cell repertoires in COVID-19. Profiled with immunoSEQ multiplex PCR; TCRdb holds only in-frame clones, not every one. The sample comprises about 120,000 clones, less than 90% of which are singletons, and about 6.2% rests with the top ten. The sequencing input was peripheral blood. Source of these receptors: a man older than 75 with active or convalescent COVID-19.

This clone was seen only once. V and J are TRBV6-5 and TRBJ2-1; TRBD2 matches at 11 bases. The CDR3 is made up of 16 amino acids. The germline V gene has CDR1 MNHEY and CDR2 SVGAGI. V shed 1 base, J shed 5 bases, and the junction held 4 bases outside the gene matches. The CDR3 is CASSYFPSGRNNEQFF. In nucleotides, the CDR3 is TGTGCCAGCAGTTACTTTCCTAGCGGGAGGAACAATGAGCAGTTCTTC.

A single count supports this clone. V usage is TRBV6-1 and J usage is TRBJ2-2; TRBD1 is a possible D gene (5 bases). Germline V gene data show CDR1 as MNHNS and CDR2 as SASEGT. This CDR3 spans 16 amino acids. The V gene lost 4 bases and the J gene lost 0 bases, with 12 bases spanning the gap. CDR3 nucleotide sequence: TGTGCCAGCAGTGCCGACAGTCGCCCGAACACCGGGGAGCTGTTTTTT. Translating gives CASSADSRPNTGELFF.

The chain recombines TRBV9 with TRBJ1-2, with TRBD1 identical over 9 bases. The germline CDR1 and CDR2 sequences are SGDLS and YYNGEE. V shed 0 bases and J 2 bases; nucleotides not matched to a gene: 5. The CDR3 has 16 residues. This chain's CDR3 is CASSVGGTGTNYGYTF. CDR3 nucleotide sequence: TGTGCCAGCAGCGTAGGCGGGACAGGGACCAACTATGGCTACACCTTC.

The CDR3 protein is CASSFFWGGGYGYTF. The CDR3 bases are TGCGCCAGCAGCTTTTTCTGGGGCGGTGGCTATGGCTACACCTTC. The V call is TRBV5-1, the J call TRBJ1-2, with a tentative D call TRBD1 (5 bases). Per germline, CDR1 SGHRS and CDR2 YFSETQ. Trimming took 2 bases from V and 4 from J, leaving 15 bases between them. The CDR3 loop spans 15 amino acids.

This chain links TRBV5-6 with TRBJ2-7; D is perhaps TRBD2 (6 bases). CDR1 SGHDT and CDR2 YYEEEE come from the germline V gene. The CDR3 consists of 15 residues. Trimming stripped 1 base from V and 3 bases from J, with 14 bases between. The CDR3 here is CASSLREAGNYEQYF. The CDR3 DNA reads TGTGCCAGCAGCTTGAGGGAGGCAGGAAACTACGAGCAGTACTTC.

For the CDR3, the DNA is TGTGCCAGCAGTAAAGACAGGGATTCTGGAAACACCATATATTTT. Amino acids: CASSKDRDSGNTIYF. The chain is built from TRBV6-4 and TRBJ1-3; 7 bases agree with TRBD1. With 5 bases clipped from V and 1 base from J, the junction kept 5 bases outside the gene matches. CDR3 length: 15 residues. Germline CDR1 MRHNA, CDR2 SNTAGT.

This chain links TRBV15 with TRBJ2-4; a weak D match, TRBD1 (6 bases). Trimming left V 3 bases short and J 0 bases short, with 12 bases between. Germline CDR1 reads LNHNV; CDR2 reads YYDKDF (reference sequence). This CDR3 is built from 16 residues. The CDR3 DNA follows: TGTGCCACCAGCAGGGACAGCCCCTCAGCCAAAAACATTCAGTACTTC. Translated, it gives CATSRDSPSAKNIQYF.

This clone appeared a single time. The chain uses TRBV7-6 and TRBJ2-5; D is possibly TRBD1 (6 bases). Trimming shortened V by 5 bases and J by 3 bases, and 16 bases separated the two germline ends. From germline, CDR1 is SGHVS and CDR2 FNYEAQ. This CDR3 comprises 15 residues. CDR3 nucleotides: TGTGCCAGCAGCCAAATGGGGACACCGAAAGAGACCCAGTACTTC. This encodes CASSQMGTPKETQYF.

This clone is a singleton in its sample. The chain combines TRBV11-1 with TRBJ2-2; 10 positions agree with TRBD1. Trimming took 6 bases from V and 8 from J; bases not matched to a gene: 9. The CDR3 length is 15 residues. Germline V gives CDR1 SGHAT, CDR2 FQDESV (reference sequence). CDR3 sequence (DNA): TGTGCCAGCAGACCGGACAGGGGGGCGTGGGGGGAGCTGTTTTTT. Its translation is CASRPDRGAWGELFF.

The chain combines TRBV3-1 (or the pseudogene TRBV3-2) with TRBJ1-2, with D possibly being TRBD1 (5 bases). The germline V gene has CDR1 LGHDT and CDR2 YNNKEL (reference sequence). The CDR3 spans 14 residues. Deletions cut 0 bases from V and 6 bases from J, with 11 bases between. The CDR3 sequence: CASSQEPSRDGYTF. CDR3 DNA sequence: TGTGCCAGCAGCCAAGAACCGAGCAGGGATGGCTACACCTTC.

CDR3 sequence: CASSRNPRGPNEKLFF. CDR3 nucleotide sequence: TGTGCCAGCTCACGAAACCCCAGGGGCCCTAATGAAAAACTGTTTTTT. The V gene is TRBV18, the J gene TRBJ1-4, with a weak D call TRBD1 (6 bases). The CDR3 extends over 16 amino acids. V lost 4 bases and J lost 3, with 15 bases in between. Looked up from germline, CDR1 is KGHSH and CDR2 is LQKENI.

The genes are TRBV18 and TRBJ2-7; D unclear. With 3 bases removed from V and 6 bases from J, the gap between germline ends came to 18 bases. The CDR3 totals 15 residues. Germline CDR1 is KGHSH and CDR2 is LQKENI. The CDR3 region is CASSPEVEALGEQYF. CDR3 DNA: TGTGCCAGCTCACCCGAAGTAGAAGCACTTGGCGAGCAGTACTTC. The full variable domain, completed using reference TRBV18 and TRBJ2-7, is NAGVMQNPRHLVRRRGQEARLRCSPMKGHSHVYWYRQLPEEGLKFMVYLQKENIIDESGMPKERFSAEFPKEGPSILRIQQVVRGDSAAYFCASSPEVEALGEQYFGPGTRLTVT.

The rearrangement uses TRBV19 and TRBJ2-3; 7 bases match TRBD2. V trimming: 4 bases; J trimming: 3 bases; junction bases outside the gene matches: 1. The CDR3 has 13 amino acids. The germline V gene has CDR1 LNHDA and CDR2 SQIVND (reference sequence). DNA of the CDR3: TGTGCCAGTAGTAGCGGGAGAACAGATACGCAGTATTTT. This codes for CASSSGRTDTQYF.

V usage is TRBV6-2 or TRBV6-3 and J usage is TRBJ2-1, with D perhaps matching TRBD1 (5 bases). The V end lost 0 bases, the J end lost 13 bases, and 10 bases lay between the germline ends. The CDR3 contains 12 residues. Germline V lookup: CDR1 MNHEY, CDR2 SVGEGT. CDR3 protein: CASSYSEQGQFF. The CDR3 bases are TGTGCCAGCAGTTACTCGGAGCAGGGCCAGTTCTTC.

The chain joins TRBV21-1 to TRBJ1-1. TRBV21-1 is annotated as a pseudogene. The CDR3 has 18 residues. The CDR3 coding sequence is TGTGCCAGCAGCCCGGGGGAGGGGCAGGCGACAGAGATGGGGAAAGCTTTCTTT. Translation: CASSPGEGQATEMGKAFF.

V gene TRBV27 combines with J gene TRBJ1-5, with 10 bases aligning to TRBD1. The CDR3 extends over 17 amino acids. The V and J ends lost 5 bases and 1 base, in that order; junction bases with no gene match: 8. In germline, CDR1 is MNHEY, CDR2 SMNVEV (reference sequence). Here the CDR3 DNA reads TGTGCCAGCAGTCCCTCGACAGGGGGCGGGAGCAATCAGCCCCAGCATTTT. This sequence encodes CASSPSTGGGSNQPQHF.

This clone was seen only once. The genes are TRBV30 and TRBJ1-5; D not certain. The length of the CDR3 is 15 residues. Germline V gene data show CDR1 as GTSNPN and CDR2 as SVGIG (reference sequence). The V gene lost 1 base and the J gene lost 0 bases, with 10 bases spanning the gap. DNA of the CDR3: TGTGCCTGGAGTGACCGGGTGAATAGCAATCAGCCCCAGCATTTT. This gives the protein CAWSDRVNSNQPQHF.

The chain carries TRBV7-9 and TRBJ1-2; TRBD1 aligns across 9 bases. The ends lost 4 bases at V and 3 bases at J; junction bases unmatched: 6. This CDR3 comprises 15 residues. From germline, CDR1 is SEHNR and CDR2 FQNEAQ (reference sequence). The CDR3 nucleotides are TGTGCCAGCAGCTCCTGGGACAGGGAGGACTATGGCTACACCTTC. As protein: CASSSWDREDYGYTF. The whole variable domain, remainder taken from reference TRBV7-9 and TRBJ1-2, is DTGVSQNPRHKITKRGQNVTFRCDPISEHNRLYWYRQTLGQGPEFLTYFQNEAQLEKSRLLSDRFSAERPKGSFSTLEIQRTEQGDSAMYLCASSSWDREDYGYTFGSGTRLTVV.

The chain has TRBV10-3 and TRBJ2-7; 11 nucleotides agree with TRBD1. The CDR3 contains 15 residues. Looked up from germline, CDR1 is ENHRY and CDR2 is SYGVKD. Unmatched junction bases numbered 10, after V lost 10 bases and J lost 2 bases. Written as DNA, the CDR3 is TGTGCCACCCTGCTGGGACAGGGGGTAACCTACGAGCAGTACTTC. Translation: CATLLGQGVTYEQYF.

The chain combines TRBV3-1 (or the pseudogene TRBV3-2) with TRBJ1-2; 12 nucleotides align to TRBD1. V lost 0 bases to trimming and J lost 9 bases; unmatched junction nucleotides: 2. Germline CDR1 is LGHDT and CDR2 is YNNKEL (reference sequence). The CDR3 totals 14 residues. CDR3 sequence reads: CASSQDGTGGRYTF. The CDR3 nucleotides read TGTGCCAGCAGCCAAGATGGGACAGGGGGCCGCTACACCTTC.